The 13 T cell receptor beta chains in this list originate from one sample, sequenced in a study of shared clonotypes between healthy human individuals. CD8 cells regarded as naive lacked CD45RO, were positively chosen for CCR7, and omitted terminally differentiated effector memory CD45RA+ cells. The method was immunoSEQ multiplex PCR; TCRdb's version includes in-frame clones alone and lacks a portion of them. The sample lists about 870,000 clones; roughly 92% were seen once. The material sequenced was naive CD8+ T cells sorted from blood. Receptors were obtained from a man aged 25-45 years in good health.

The V gene is TRBV6-5, the J gene TRBJ2-1, with 8 bases fitting TRBD1. The V segment lost 10 bases and the J segment 8 bases; nucleotides outside the gene matches: 4. CDR3 size: 11 residues. The germline V gene has CDR1 MNHEY and CDR2 SVGAGI. Written as DNA, the CDR3 is TGTGCCACCCAGGGGGCGGATGAGCAGTTCTTC. Translation gives CATQGADEQFF.

V gene TRBV13 combines with J gene TRBJ1-1; D unresolved. The CDR3 length is 14 residues. Germline CDR1 PRHDT, CDR2 FYEKMQ (reference sequence). V lost 5 bases and J lost 1, with 11 bases in between. In DNA, the CDR3 is TGTGCCAGCAGCCCCATCGGAACGAACACTGAAGCTTTCTTT. Translating it yields CASSPIGTNTEAFF.

The rearrangement links TRBV5-6 to TRBJ2-7, with D unresolved. Germline CDR1 reads SGHDT; CDR2 reads YYEEEE. The CDR3 runs 11 residues. The germline V and J ends were trimmed by 3 bases and 7 bases, with 8 bases remaining between them. The CDR3 protein is CASSYDGEQYF. As DNA, the CDR3 is TGTGCCAGCAGCTACGATGGGGAGCAGTACTTC. The variable domain in full, completed from reference TRBV5-6 and TRBJ2-7, reads DAGVTQSPTHLIKTRGQQVTLRCSPKSGHDTVSWYQQALGQGPQFIFQYYEEEERQRGNFPDRFSGHQFPNYSSELNVNALLLGDSALYLCASSYDGEQYFGPGTRLTVT.

The chain employs TRBV11-2 and TRBJ2-3; D is unresolved. CDR1 is SGHAT and CDR2 is FQNNGV in the germline V gene. The germline V and J ends were trimmed by 0 bases and 0 bases, with 13 bases remaining between them. This CDR3 is built from 17 residues. CDR3 nucleotide sequence: TGTGCCAGCAGCTTAGATCATCGGTGGTTGAGCACAGATACGCAGTATTTT. Protein sequence: CASSLDHRWLSTDTQYF.

V and J are TRBV19 and TRBJ1-4; a possible D gene is TRBD1 (5 bases). The CDR3 is 15 amino acids. V gave up 2 bases and J gave up 2 bases, with 9 bases separating them. Germline-derived CDR1 and CDR2 are LNHDA and SQIVND (reference sequence). CDR3 residues: CASSILGPTNEKLFF. CDR3 in DNA: TGTGCCAGTAGTATACTGGGGCCTACTAATGAAAAACTGTTTTTT.

V and J are TRBV4-1 and TRBJ2-7; TRBD1 aligns across 9 bases. The CDR3 length is 15 residues. CDR1 is MGHRA, CDR2 YSYEKL, per germline. V dropped 3 bases and J dropped 1; count of bases not matched to a gene: 4. CDR3 protein: CASSHRTGASYEQYF. CDR3 bases: TGCGCCAGCAGCCATCGGACAGGGGCTTCCTACGAGCAGTACTTC.

The V call is TRBV28, the J call TRBJ1-3, with 12 bases fitting TRBD1. The CDR3 spans 18 residues. With 3 bases clipped from V and 7 bases from J, the junction kept 13 bases outside the gene matches. CDR1 is MDHEN, CDR2 SYDVKM, per germline. As DNA, the CDR3 is TGTGCCAGCAGTTTCCCCGGGACAGGGGGCGAAGCTTGGAACACCATATATTTT. Translation: CASSFPGTGGEAWNTIYF.

The J gene is TRBJ2-1, the V gene TRBV7-9, with TRBD2 as a possible D gene (6 bases). The V end lost 4 bases, the J end lost 9 bases, and 22 bases lay between the germline ends. Looked up from germline, CDR1 is SEHNR and CDR2 is FQNEAQ (reference sequence). The CDR3 consists of 16 residues. Written as DNA, the CDR3 is TGTGCCAGCAGCTCCCAAACTAGCAAGATAAGGAGTGAGCAGTTCTTC. This encodes CASSSQTSKIRSEQFF.

This clone appeared once. V gene TRBV6-5 combines with J gene TRBJ2-2; the D is unclear. The CDR3 consists of 15 residues. Between the trimmed V and J ends, which lost 6 bases and 1 base, there was a span of 12 bases. CDR1 is MNHEY, CDR2 SVGAGI, per germline. DNA of the CDR3: TGTGCCAGCAGGTTAGGGTGGCGGAACACCGGGGAGCTGTTTTTT. It is translated as CASRLGWRNTGELFF.

The chain couples TRBV29-1 to TRBJ1-2; D is unclear. CDR1 is SQVTM and CDR2 is ANQGSEA in the germline V gene. Trimming took 4 bases from V and 3 from J, leaving 9 bases between them. This CDR3 region has 12 residues. The CDR3 loop reads CSVVGVHYGYTF. CDR3 DNA: TGCAGCGTTGTGGGAGTCCACTATGGCTACACCTTC.

The chain joins TRBV6-5 to TRBJ1-1, with a possible D match to TRBD1 (6 bases). The germline gives CDR1 MNHEY, CDR2 SVGAGI. This CDR3 is 14 amino acids long. Trimming stripped 5 bases from V and 3 bases from J, with 13 bases between. The CDR3 region is CASSRRGQDTEAFF. The CDR3 nucleotides are TGTGCCAGCAGTCGCCGGGGGCAGGACACTGAAGCTTTCTTT.

The rearrangement uses TRBV27 and TRBJ2-6; no definite D call. Germline V gene data show CDR1 as MNHEY and CDR2 as SMNVEV (reference sequence). The CDR3 covers 12 residues. V was shortened by 7 bases and J by 3 bases, with 4 bases between the two germline ends. Here the CDR3 DNA reads TGTGCCAGCAAAAGTGGGGCCAACGTCCTGACTTTC. Residues: CASKSGANVLTF.

Comment on this clone: The identical CDR3 is also encoded by other nucleotide sequences in the sample. J is TRBJ2-3 and V is TRBV18, with D unclear. The CDR3 spans 12 residues. Per the germline V gene, CDR1 is KGHSH and CDR2 is LQKENI. Trimming cost V 3 bases and J 3 bases, with 4 bases left between them. Written as DNA, the CDR3 is TGTGCCAGCTCACCGGGGACAGATACGCAGTATTTT. Amino acid sequence: CASSPGTDTQYF. Complete variable domain (other parts from reference TRBV18 and TRBJ2-3): NAGVMQNPRHLVRRRGQEARLRCSPMKGHSHVYWYRQLPEEGLKFMVYLQKENIIDESGMPKERFSAEFPKEGPSILRIQQVVRGDSAAYFCASSPGTDTQYFGPGTRLTVL.